This T cell receptor (beta chain) was recorded in a study of T cell repertoires in cytomegalovirus infection. Study in general: TCR beta signatures that were public indicated CMV infection and matching HLA type. Study-level points and caveats: Across the ex vivo response, the dominant clonotypes were HLA-C-restricted CMV-specific TCR beta clonotypes. The cumulative frequency of public TCR beta families distinguished individuals who carried CMV together with the relevant HLA.

This clonotype showed up just a few times. Its cognate antigen is unknown. TCRdb recomputed calls from the reads with MiXCR, one row per CDR3 protein. This sample has about 740,000 distinct CDR3 sequences, with less than 40% found just once. The trim removed 6 bases at V and 5 bases at J, leaving 3 bases unmatched. Looked up from germline, CDR1 is MDHEN and CDR2 is SYDVKM. This CDR3 has 14 residues. Sequenced input: PBMCs. This TCR was recovered from a human donor in good health (CMV status not recorded). Some clones in this sample may be carry-over from other donors' samples. The rearrangement links TRBV28 to TRBJ1-6, with TRBD1 matching 8 bases. The CDR3 reads CASRGTGNNSPLHF. The CDR3 DNA reads as TGTGCCAGCAGGGGGACAGGAAATAATTCACCCCTCCACTTT.